The 28 T cell receptor beta chains below all came from one sample that was sequenced in a study of identical twins. Each CDR3 protein gets one entry after TCRdb re-called the 5' RACE reads with MiXCR. The sample shows about 450,000 distinct CDR3 sequences, around 18% of them seen only once. Sequencing was performed on naive T cells sorted from blood. The receptors derive from a man aged 50-60 years in good health.

The J gene is TRBJ2-3, the V gene TRBV4-3, with D unclear. This CDR3 comprises 13 residues. V was shortened by 1 base and J by 6 bases, with 8 bases between the two germline ends. The germline V gene has CDR1 LGHNA and CDR2 YSLEER. The CDR3 reads CASSQVRDDTQYF. CDR3 nucleotide sequence: TGCGCCAGCAGCCAAGTAAGGGATGATACGCAGTATTTT.

This clonotype appeared a few times. The rearrangement links TRBV24-1 to TRBJ1-2; D possibly corresponds to TRBD1 (5 bases). CDR3 length: 13 residues. From germline, CDR1 is KGHDR and CDR2 SFDVKD. V lost 5 bases and J 4 bases, leaving 10 bases between the germline ends. The CDR3 spells CATSVGRAYGYTF. CDR3 DNA: TGTGCCACCAGTGTCGGCAGGGCCTATGGCTACACCTTC.

The rearrangement links TRBV6-2 or TRBV6-3 to TRBJ2-7; D ambiguous. There are 15 residues in the CDR3. Trimming removed 7 bases from V and 0 bases from J, with 16 bases in between. CDR1 and CDR2 (germline): MNHEY, SVGEGT. CDR3 in amino acids: CASNRAAVFSYEQYF. The CDR3 region has the DNA TGTGCCAGCAACCGGGCGGCAGTATTCTCCTACGAGCAGTACTTC.

This clonotype has a count of ten or more. The V and J genes are TRBV27 and TRBJ1-1; TRBD1 matches at 7 bases. Per germline, CDR1 MNHEY and CDR2 SMNVEV (reference sequence). The CDR3 loop spans 15 amino acids. The V gene end was trimmed by 3 bases and the J gene end by 1 base; junction bases not matched to a gene: 5. The CDR3 bases are TGTGCCAGCAGTTTCTGGGGGACAGCGAACACTGAAGCTTTCTTT. Its protein is CASSFWGTANTEAFF.

The rearrangement uses TRBV5-1 and TRBJ2-3, with 8 bases identical to TRBD1. J gave up 3 bases and V 5 bases, and 8 bases lay outside the gene matches. The CDR3 covers 15 residues. CDR1 SGHRS and CDR2 YFSETQ come from the germline V gene. CDR3 sequence (DNA): TGCGCCAGCAGTATCACAGGGGGTAATACAGATACGCAGTATTTT. Translating gives CASSITGGNTDTQYF.

This clonotype came up a few times. The rearrangement uses TRBV5-1 and TRBJ1-2; 8 bases are shared with TRBD1. In germline, CDR1 is SGHRS, CDR2 YFSETQ. Trimming took 4 bases from V and 6 from J; bases not matched to a gene: 5. This CDR3 has 13 residues. CDR3 nucleotide sequence: TGCGCCAGCAGCCCGACAGGGGCCGATGGCTACACCTTC. Amino acid sequence: CASSPTGADGYTF. Together with reference TRBV5-1 and TRBJ1-2, the CDR3 gives the full variable domain: KAGVTQTPRYLIKTRGQQVTLSCSPISGHRSVSWYQQTPGQGLQFLFEYFSETQRNKGNFPGRFSGRQFSNSRSEMNVSTLELGDSALYLCASSPTGADGYTFGSGTRLTVV.

In the case of this clonotype: Germline and junction disagree at one end, which may indicate a read error. CDR3 DNA sequence: TGTGCCAGCAGTTTAGGGCGGGGGGGCACCGGGGAGCTGATTTTT. Its protein product is CASSLGRGGTGELIF. The chain has TRBV27 and TRBJ2-2; the match to TRBD2 covers 9 bases. CDR3 length: 15 amino acids. Germline lookup yields CDR1 MNHEY and CDR2 SMNVEV (reference sequence).

The chain uses TRBV23-1 and TRBJ2-7; D unresolved. TRBV23-1 falls under the ORF class, with uncertain function. The V and J ends lost 1 base and 0 bases respectively, with 19 bases between them. CDR3 length: 18 residues. The DNA of the CDR3 is TGCGCCAGCAGTCAATTATCCATTGGAACACTTAGCTCCTACGAGCAGTACTTC. This translates into CASSQLSIGTLSSYEQYF.

This clonotype was detected many times. V usage is TRBV2 and J usage is TRBJ2-1; weak D call: TRBD1 (6 bases). V was shortened by 1 base and J by 3 bases, with 7 bases between the two germline ends. CDR3 length: 14 residues. Germline V gene lookup returns CDR1 SNHLY and CDR2 FYNNEI. DNA of the CDR3: TGTGCCAGCAGTGAAGTCAGGGGCTACAATGAGCAGTTCTTC. It encodes CASSEVRGYNEQFF.

This clonotype was counted many times. This rearrangement joins TRBV30 to TRBJ2-3; TRBD2 is a possible D gene (5 bases). CDR1 is GTSNPN and CDR2 is SVGIG in the germline V gene (reference sequence). This CDR3 has 15 amino acids. Trimming shortened V by 5 bases and J by 0 bases, and 15 bases separated the two germline ends. CDR3 sequence reads: CAWVAADHSTDTQYF. The CDR3, as DNA: TGTGCCTGGGTAGCAGCGGATCACAGCACAGATACGCAGTATTTT. Variable domain in full (rest from reference TRBV30 and TRBJ2-3): SQTIHQWPATLVQPVGSPLSLECTVEGTSNPNLYWYRQAAGRGLQLLFYSVGIGQISSEVPQNLSASRPQDRQFILSSKKLLLSDSGFYLCAWVAADHSTDTQYFGPGTRLTVL.

The CDR3: CSVPGGPATYNEQFF. CDR3 DNA: TGCAGCGTTCCGGGAGGCCCAGCCACCTACAATGAGCAGTTCTTC. The rearrangement links TRBV29-1 to TRBJ2-1, with TRBD2 identical over 7 bases. Germline CDR1 is SQVTM and CDR2 is ANQGSEA. This CDR3 is 15 amino acids long. Trimming removed 5 bases from V and 2 bases from J; junction bases left unmatched: 9.

This clonotype was detected ten times or more. The chain has TRBV4-3 and TRBJ2-7, with 7 bases lining up with TRBD1. CDR3 length: 15 amino acids. Germline V gene data show CDR1 as LGHNA and CDR2 as YSLEER. V lost 3 bases, J lost 3 bases, and 8 bases stayed unmatched. The CDR3 nucleotides are TGCGCCAGCAGCCATGAGAACGACAGGGTCTACGAGCAGTACTTC. Amino acid sequence: CASSHENDRVYEQYF.

The rearrangement uses TRBV19 and TRBJ1-5, with 9 bases lining up with TRBD1. The CDR3 has 17 residues. Germline CDR1 is LNHDA and CDR2 is SQIVND (reference sequence). Trimming cost V 6 bases and J 2 bases; bases outside gene matches: 11. The CDR3: CASSPGQGFLGNQPQHF. The CDR3 DNA follows: TGTGCCAGTAGCCCGGGACAGGGTTTCTTAGGCAATCAGCCCCAGCATTTT.

The chain recombines TRBV27 with TRBJ2-5, with D unresolved. Germline CDR1 reads MNHEY; CDR2 reads SMNVEV (reference sequence). This CDR3 has 13 amino acids. Trimming pared 3 bases from V and 0 bases from J, leaving 5 bases between. CDR3 nucleotide sequence: TGTGCCAGCAGTTTCTGGGACCAAGAGACCCAGTACTTC. Amino acids: CASSFWDQETQYF.

The rearrangement links TRBV10-3 to TRBJ2-3; 13 bases match TRBD2. Trimming at V came to 3 bases and at J to 11 bases, leaving 8 bases not matched to a gene. CDR1 ENHRY and CDR2 SYGVKD come from the germline V gene. The CDR3 has 15 amino acids. CDR3 DNA: TGTGCCATCAGTGATCGACTAGCGGGGGGCTTATGGCAGTATTTT. Encoded protein: CAISDRLAGGLWQYF.

This chain links TRBV6-5 with TRBJ2-2, with a possible D match to TRBD2 (5 bases). The CDR3 length is 15 residues. V was clipped by 2 bases and J by 7 bases, with 14 bases between them. CDR1 and CDR2 (germline): MNHEY, SVGAGI. In nucleotides, the CDR3 is TGTGCCAGCAGTTACGGACTGCCTGGTAACGGGGAGCTGTTTTTT. This translates into CASSYGLPGNGELFF.

The V and J genes are TRBV7-7 and TRBJ2-1, with TRBD2 as a possible D gene (5 bases). This CDR3 is built from 16 residues. Germline-derived CDR1 and CDR2 are SSHAT and FNYEAQ (reference sequence). The ends were cut back, 1 base at V and 4 bases at J, with 14 bases in the middle. The CDR3 spells CASSLDPRGGYNEQFF. CDR3 in DNA: TGTGCCAGCAGCTTAGACCCCAGAGGCGGGTACAATGAGCAGTTCTTC.

This clonotype was recorded many times. The V and J genes are TRBV10-3 and TRBJ1-2; D perhaps matches TRBD1 (5 bases). The CDR3 extends over 15 amino acids. Trimming shortened V by 6 bases and J by 0 bases, and 14 bases separated the two germline ends. Germline V CDR1 and CDR2: ENHRY, SYGVKD. The CDR3 protein is CAIRKDSPPNYGYTF. As DNA, the CDR3 is TGTGCCATCAGGAAAGACAGCCCTCCTAACTATGGCTACACCTTC.

A few counts support this clonotype. This chain connects TRBV29-1 to TRBJ2-2; 9 bases fit TRBD1. V was pared by 7 bases and J by 5 bases, with 8 bases of the junction left unmatched. CDR1 and CDR2 from the germline V gene are SQVTM and ANQGSEA. CDR3 length: 14 residues. The CDR3 protein is CSAQGQGITGELFF. CDR3 DNA sequence: TGCAGCGCTCAAGGACAGGGGATAACCGGGGAGCTGTTTTTT.

This clonotype was seen repeatedly, ten times or more. This chain connects TRBV11-2 to TRBJ2-7; D is ambiguous. The CDR3 spans 14 residues. CDR1 and CDR2 from the germline V gene are SGHAT and FQNNGV. The V end lost 0 bases, the J end lost 4 bases, and 10 bases lay between the germline ends. The CDR3 here is CASSLEVRVYEQYF. In nucleotides, the CDR3 is TGTGCCAGCAGCTTAGAAGTCCGGGTGTACGAGCAGTACTTC.

This clonotype has more than one count but fewer than ten. This rearrangement joins TRBV29-1 to TRBJ1-2; 8 bases match TRBD1. The V gene's germline CDR1 is SQVTM and CDR2 ANQGSEA. With 7 bases clipped from V and 7 bases from J, the junction kept 11 bases outside the gene matches. This CDR3 comprises 13 residues. The CDR3 DNA sequence: TGCAGCGCCGGGACAGGAATCGGCGTTGGCTACACCTTC. This codes for CSAGTGIGVGYTF.

Ten or more counts support this clonotype. The chain combines TRBV28 with TRBJ2-3; D could derive from TRBD1 or TRBD2 (5 bases each). Between the trimmed V and J ends, which lost 6 bases and 4 bases, there was a span of 11 bases. This CDR3 comprises 13 residues. CDR1 and CDR2 (germline): MDHEN, SYDVKM. For the CDR3, the DNA is TGTGCCAGCAGCGGGACCACCCCAGATACGCAGTATTTT. This codes for CASSGTTPDTQYF.

The chain combines TRBV9 with TRBJ2-2; no reliable D call. The CDR3 extends over 16 amino acids. Germline V gene sequence: CDR1 SGDLS, CDR2 YYNGEE. V lost 0 bases to trimming and J lost 7 bases, with 16 bases between them. This chain's CDR3 is CASSVELEPSGGELFF. Here the CDR3 DNA reads TGTGCCAGCAGCGTAGAGTTAGAGCCGTCCGGCGGGGAGCTGTTTTTT.

V and J are TRBV27 and TRBJ2-7; D is unclear. The CDR3 consists of 14 residues. V was clipped by 8 bases and J by 0 bases, with 14 bases between them. Per germline, CDR1 MNHEY and CDR2 SMNVEV (reference sequence). DNA of the CDR3: TGTGCCAGCGGATATTCGGCAGGCTCCTACGAGCAGTACTTC. Its protein product is CASGYSAGSYEQYF.

This chain links TRBV27 with TRBJ1-5; no firm D call. The CDR3 consists of 13 residues. Trimming left V 5 bases short and J 7 bases short, with 12 bases between. Per germline, CDR1 MNHEY and CDR2 SMNVEV (reference sequence). CDR3 loop: CASSPWVMQPQHF. CDR3 nucleotides: TGTGCCAGCAGTCCGTGGGTCATGCAGCCCCAGCATTTT.

This clonotype has only a few counts. This sequence joins TRBV19 and TRBJ2-7, with a tentative D call TRBD1 (6 bases). CDR1 and CDR2 (germline): LNHDA, SQIVND (reference sequence). This CDR3 spans 13 amino acids. Between the trimmed V and J ends, which lost 9 bases and 1 base, there was a span of 13 bases. Here the CDR3 reads CASGPGTSYEQYF. In nucleotides, the CDR3 is TGTGCCAGCGGCCCCGGGACATCCTACGAGCAGTACTTC.

The gene calls are TRBV7-9 and TRBJ2-4; 7 bases are a match to TRBD2. Germline V gene lookup returns CDR1 SEHNR and CDR2 FQNEAQ (reference sequence). This CDR3 has 16 residues. The trim removed 4 bases at V and 0 bases at J, leaving 6 bases unmatched. CDR3 loop: CASSSTSVLAKNIQYF. For the CDR3, the DNA is TGTGCCAGCAGCTCTACTAGCGTTCTAGCCAAAAACATTCAGTACTTC.

This clonotype was found many times. Mismatch with germline at one junction end may stem from a read error. This chain joins TRBV7-7 and TRBJ2-1; D unresolved. The CDR3 sequence is 13 residues long. CDR1 is SSHAT and CDR2 is FNYEAQ in the germline V gene (reference sequence). Here the CDR3 DNA reads TGTGCTAGCAGCTTAGTTGTTTGGGGTGAGCAGTTCTTC. Amino acid sequence: CASSLVVWGEQFF.